This TCR beta chain was obtained from a study of response to subunit inactivated influenza vaccine. The CDR3 is 16 amino acids. V lost 1 base, J lost 0 bases, and 8 bases lay in between. From germline, CDR1 is SGHRS and CDR2 YFSETQ. TCRdb re-called the RT-PCR reads with MiXCR, one entry per CDR3 protein. The sample yields some 850,000 distinct CDR3 sequences, roughly 18% seen once. V usage is TRBV5-1 and J usage is TRBJ2-6, with no clear D. The source was PBMCs from blood, collected 5 to 6 days after vaccination. This TCR came from a man aged 45-60 years who received an inactivated influenza vaccine. The CDR3, as DNA: TGCGCCAGCAGCTTGATAGGTACCTCTGGGGCCAACGTCCTGACTTTC. Translation gives CASSLIGTSGANVLTF.